This TCR beta chain was identified during a study of T cells in tumors after PD-1 blockade. Germline-derived CDR1 and CDR2 are SGHRS and YFSETQ. The V end lost 0 bases, the J end lost 0 bases, and 10 bases lay between the germline ends. The CDR3 extends over 15 amino acids. Here immunoSEQ multiplex PCR was the method, and the copy in TCRdb shows in-frame clones only, minus some. The profile covers some 20,000 clones, with over 70% appearing a single time and about 25% taken by the ten largest. V and J are TRBV5-1 and TRBJ2-7; D is uncertain. The sequences come from PBMCs, collected after anti-PD-1 therapy. The TCR sequence derives from a human donor with advanced basal cell or squamous cell carcinoma (not recorded which). CDR3 DNA sequence: TGCGCCAGCAGCTTGGCCGACGGAATCTCCTACGAGCAGTACTTC. Protein sequence: CASSLADGISYEQYF.